These 22 T cell receptor beta chains were sequenced from one sample in a study of cytomegalovirus exposure and HLA in healthy donors. With 60 Vbeta and 13 Jbeta primers, the PCR was carried out. Method: immunoSEQ multiplex PCR; TCRdb's copy keeps in-frame clones and lacks some. The table includes some 130,000 clones, around 80% detected once. The sample comprised PBMCs. These receptors were collected from a man aged 50-59 years in good health and CMV-seronegative.

The chain recombines TRBV5-1 with TRBJ2-7, with D perhaps TRBD1 (7 bases). The CDR3 length is 15 residues. The V gene lost 2 bases and the J gene lost 2 bases, with 14 bases spanning the gap. The germline V gene encodes CDR1 SGHRS and CDR2 YFSETQ. The CDR3 DNA reads as TGCGCCAGCAGCTTAGGAGGGACAGTTACCTACGAGCAGTACTTC. Protein sequence: CASSLGGTVTYEQYF.

The J gene is TRBJ1-5, the V gene TRBV7-2; 7 bases match TRBD1. The CDR3 has 16 amino acids. Germline CDR1 SGHTA, CDR2 FQGNSA. Trimming at V came to 5 bases and at J to 8 bases, leaving 15 bases not matched to a gene. The CDR3 DNA is TGTGCCAGCAGCCCGAGCCCGACAGGGATCGGGAAGCCCCAGCATTTT. Its translation is CASSPSPTGIGKPQHF. The full variable domain, completed using reference TRBV7-2 and TRBJ1-5, is GAGVSQSPSNKVTEKGKDVELRCDPISGHTALYWYRQSLGQGLEFLIYFQGNSAPDKSGLPSDRFSAERTGGSVSTLTIQRTQQEDSAVYLCASSPSPTGIGKPQHFGDGTRLSIL.

The genes are TRBV10-2 and TRBJ1-1; 8 nucleotides match TRBD1. The ends lost 2 bases at V and 2 bases at J; junction bases unmatched: 4. The CDR3 covers 15 residues. Germline CDR1 WSHSY, CDR2 SAAADI. The CDR3 region is CASSEGTGVNTEAFF. CDR3 nucleotides: TGCGCCAGCAGTGAGGGGACAGGAGTAAACACTGAAGCTTTCTTT.

This chain uses TRBV7-9 with TRBJ1-1; D not resolved. The CDR3 consists of 12 residues. The germline V gene encodes CDR1 SEHNR and CDR2 FQNEAQ (reference sequence). V was clipped by 5 bases and J by 2 bases, with 6 bases between them. CDR3: CASSITNTEAFF. As DNA, the CDR3 is TGTGCCAGCAGCATTACTAACACTGAAGCTTTCTTT.

The V gene is TRBV2, the J gene TRBJ1-5; TRBD1 matches 9 bases. This CDR3 spans 15 amino acids. V gave up 5 bases and J gave up 1 base; unmatched junction bases: 3. CDR1 and CDR2 from the germline V gene are SNHLY and FYNNEI. The CDR3 reads CASSYRGRSNQPQHF. CDR3 DNA: TGTGCCAGCAGTTACAGGGGGCGAAGCAATCAGCCCCAGCATTTT.

This chain links TRBV5-1 with TRBJ2-5; D is unresolved. With the DNA end fitting TRBJ2-7 better, the J assignment may be wrong. CDR1 is SGHRS, CDR2 YFSETQ, per germline. The CDR3 has 12 residues. As DNA, the CDR3 is TGCGCCAGCAGTGATCAGGTCTACGAGCAGTACTTC. Protein sequence: CASSDQVYEQYF.

This chain connects TRBV2 to TRBJ1-2; possibly TRBD1 for D (6 bases). CDR3 size: 11 residues. CDR1 is SNHLY, CDR2 FYNNEI, per germline. V was clipped by 7 bases and J by 6 bases, with 9 bases between them. The CDR3 coding sequence is TGTGCCAGCAAACAGGGCCATGGCTACACCTTC. Amino acid sequence: CASKQGHGYTF.

With respect to this clone: At one end, the junction sequence differs from germline, possibly due to a read error. The chain joins TRBV27 to TRBJ1-1; D gene ambiguous. This CDR3 is built from 12 residues. Germline V CDR1 and CDR2: MNHEY, SMNVEV (reference sequence). The CDR3 sequence is CASSLSNTEAFF. Written as DNA, the CDR3 is TGTGCCAGCAGTTTATCAAACACCGAAGCTTTCTTT.

J is TRBJ2-1 and V is TRBV5-1, with D possibly matching TRBD2 (5 bases). The CDR3 is 16 amino acids. V dropped 3 bases and J dropped 0 bases, with 13 bases sitting between them. Germline V lookup: CDR1 SGHRS, CDR2 YFSETQ. In DNA form, the CDR3 reads TGCGCCAGCAGCTCCGGAGCGGCGGACTCCTACAATGAGCAGTTCTTC. Encoded protein: CASSSGAADSYNEQFF.

The chain joins TRBV7-9 to TRBJ1-1, with a tentative D call TRBD1 (6 bases). V was clipped by 7 bases and J by 0 bases, with 15 bases between them. CDR1 is SEHNR and CDR2 is FQNEAQ in the germline V gene (reference sequence). The CDR3 length is 15 residues. The CDR3 loop reads CASKHKDRLNTEAFF. CDR3 nucleotide sequence: TGTGCCAGCAAGCACAAGGACAGATTGAACACTGAAGCTTTCTTT. The full variable domain, completed using reference TRBV7-9 and TRBJ1-1, is DTGVSQNPRHKITKRGQNVTFRCDPISEHNRLYWYRQTLGQGPEFLTYFQNEAQLEKSRLLSDRFSAERPKGSFSTLEIQRTEQGDSAMYLCASKHKDRLNTEAFFGQGTRLTVV.

V usage is TRBV27 and J usage is TRBJ2-3; tentative D call: TRBD1 (5 bases). CDR1 MNHEY and CDR2 SMNVEV come from the germline V gene (reference sequence). This CDR3 spans 13 amino acids. V was shortened by 4 bases and J by 3 bases, with 8 bases between the two germline ends. CDR3 loop: CASSSPGTDTQYF. In DNA form, the CDR3 reads TGTGCCAGCAGTTCCCCAGGGACAGATACGCAGTATTTT.

The genes are TRBV7-9 and TRBJ2-3; D gene ambiguous. Germline CDR1 is SEHNR and CDR2 is FQNEAQ (reference sequence). Deletions cut 3 bases from V and 6 bases from J, with 13 bases between. This CDR3 is built from 14 residues. CDR3 nucleotide sequence: TGTGCCAGCAGCTTCGGAGTCTTTCCGGATACGCAGTATTTT. Its translation: CASSFGVFPDTQYF.

The chain uses TRBV6-5 and TRBJ1-3; possibly TRBD1 for D (5 bases). The V end lost 5 bases, the J end lost 0 bases, and 11 bases lay between the germline ends. The germline V gene has CDR1 MNHEY and CDR2 SVGAGI. The CDR3 contains 15 residues. CDR3 sequence reads: CASSRAGRSGNTIYF. The CDR3, as DNA: TGTGCCAGCAGTCGAGCGGGACGCTCTGGAAACACCATATATTTT.

CDR3 nucleotide sequence: TGTGCCTGGGGCCGTGAGCGCTCTAGCACAGATACGCAGTATTTT. Its translation: CAWGRERSSTDTQYF. J is TRBJ2-3 and V is TRBV30; D unresolved. The germline V gene has CDR1 GTSNPN and CDR2 SVGIG (reference sequence). Trimming pared 5 bases from V and 0 bases from J, leaving 15 bases between. The CDR3 spans 15 residues.

This rearrangement joins TRBV19 to TRBJ2-1; no definite D call. The CDR3 contains 9 residues. Germline CDR1 and CDR2: LNHDA and SQIVND (reference sequence). Trimming shortened V by 5 bases and J by 13 bases, and 6 bases separated the two germline ends. CDR3 in amino acids: CASSAAQFF. The CDR3 region has the DNA TGTGCCAGTAGTGCGGCCCAGTTCTTC. Full variable domain (remainder filled in from reference TRBV19 and TRBJ2-1): DGGITQSPKYLFRKEGQNVTLSCEQNLNHDAMYWYRQDPGQGLRLIYYSQIVNDFQKGDIAEGYSVSREKKESFPLTVTSAQKNPTAFYLCASSAAQFFGPGTRLTVL.

The J gene is TRBJ1-1, the V gene TRBV19; TRBD1 matches at 9 bases. The junction had 6 bases not matched to a gene; V was cut back by 5 bases and J by 2 bases. The CDR3 runs 15 residues. Per the germline V gene, CDR1 is LNHDA and CDR2 is SQIVND (reference sequence). The chain's CDR3 is CASSFTGGSNTEAFF. The CDR3 region has the DNA TGTGCCAGTAGTTTTACAGGGGGCTCTAACACTGAAGCTTTCTTT.

The rearrangement links TRBV11-2 to TRBJ1-2; tentatively, D is TRBD1 (5 bases). This CDR3 spans 15 amino acids. Germline CDR1 is SGHAT and CDR2 is FQNNGV. The germline V and J ends were trimmed by 0 bases and 4 bases, with 12 bases remaining between them. The CDR3 DNA sequence: TGTGCCAGCAGCTTAGATCTGGACACCAGCTATGGCTACACCTTC. Protein product: CASSLDLDTSYGYTF.

The V gene is TRBV19, the J gene TRBJ1-6; TRBD1 matches at 10 bases. CDR3 length: 13 amino acids. The V gene's germline CDR1 is LNHDA and CDR2 SQIVND (reference sequence). Trimming removed 9 bases from V and 9 bases from J; junction bases left unmatched: 5. CDR3 protein: CASGQGVSSPLHF. The CDR3, as DNA: TGTGCCAGCGGACAGGGGGTTAGTTCACCCCTCCACTTT.

This clone has ten or more counts. The chain couples TRBV6-7 to TRBJ2-7; no firm D call. TRBV6-7 carries the ORF label, with uncertain function. The CDR3 spans 14 residues. The V and J ends lost 0 bases and 7 bases respectively, with 13 bases between them. The DNA of the CDR3 is TGTGCCAGCAGTTACTCCCGGCGGCCCGTGGAGCAGTACTTC. Translated, it gives CASSYSRRPVEQYF.

The chain recombines TRBV7-9 with TRBJ2-6; maybe TRBD2 (6 bases). V lost 6 bases to trimming and J lost 2 bases, with 14 bases between them. The CDR3 runs 16 residues. Germline CDR1 reads SEHNR; CDR2 reads FQNEAQ (reference sequence). In DNA, the CDR3 is TGTGCCAGCAGGTCTGGCGGGGTTACTGGGGCCAACGTCCTGACTTTC. Its translation: CASRSGGVTGANVLTF.

The rearrangement uses TRBV6-4 and TRBJ2-3; TRBD2 matches at 8 bases. The CDR3 totals 16 residues. The germline CDR1 and CDR2 sequences are MRHNA and SNTAGT. The J segment lost 6 bases and the V segment lost 4 bases, leaving 12 bases of the junction unmatched. The CDR3 region is CASSAHLGGAGDTQYF. The CDR3 nucleotides are TGTGCCAGCAGTGCTCATCTCGGGGGGGCCGGGGATACGCAGTATTTT.

The chain is built from TRBV6-5 and TRBJ1-1; D perhaps matches TRBD1 (6 bases). The CDR3 consists of 13 residues. Germline-derived CDR1 and CDR2 are MNHEY and SVGAGI. V was trimmed by 10 bases and J by 5 bases, leaving 17 bases between them. CDR3 sequence: CATHGGARTEAFF. The DNA of the CDR3 is TGTGCCACCCATGGGGGGGCGAGGACTGAAGCTTTCTTT.